This T cell receptor (beta chain) was retrieved from a study of identical twins. Study-wide results and limits: The study reached conclusions through statistical analysis that was cross-sectional, not following the same donors. Out-of-frame alpha sequences common to twins exhibited an excess of low generation probability. There were fewer insertions in abundant cord blood beta clonotypes, but memory repertoires showed no such pattern.

This CDR3 comprises 15 residues. Germline CDR1 reads SQVTM; CDR2 reads ANQGSEA. V was pared by 3 bases and J by 1 base, with 14 bases between. Details on this clonotype: The antigen is unknown.

Template switching supplied a universal primer site; unique molecular identifiers were carried on the cDNA. TCRdb re-derived calls from the 5' RACE reads in MiXCR, one entry per CDR3 protein. The sample lists about 810,000 distinct CDR3 sequences; over 9% were seen once. A further study also used this sample, focusing on yellow fever vaccine responses in identical twins.

The chain uses TRBV29-1 and TRBJ2-3; TRBD2 might be the D (7 bases). The specimen sequenced was PBMCs. The sequence came from a woman aged 18-29 years in good health. The CDR3 loop reads CSVEGGRFGTDTQYF. Written as DNA, the CDR3 is TGCAGCGTTGAGGGGGGGCGATTTGGCACAGATACGCAGTATTTT.